Detailed here is one TCR beta chain. The antigen is not known. This specimen comes from a study of T cell responses to AZD1222 COVID-19 vaccine. Study-wide results and limits: Among vaccine-associated CD4 TCRs, coverage spanned spike, with dominance at 160-218 and 743-854. Spike-specific TCR breadth and depth went up after people got two AZD1222 doses.

The CDR3 length is 14 residues. From germline, CDR1 is SGHTA and CDR2 FQGNSA. Trimming shortened V by 5 bases and J by 3 bases, and 11 bases separated the two germline ends. Assay: immunoSEQ multiplex PCR; the TCRdb copy retains only in-frame clones and omits some. The table lists 100,000 to 140,000 clones, more than 70% of them singletons. The gene calls are TRBV7-2 and TRBJ1-5; TRBD1 is a possible D gene (5 bases). Specimen: peripheral blood, collected on day 0 of AZD1222 vaccination. The sequence was collected from an adult in good health. CDR3 sequence (DNA): TGTGCCAGCAGCATCAGACAGATCAATCAGCCCCAGCATTTT. Protein: CASSIRQINQPQHF.